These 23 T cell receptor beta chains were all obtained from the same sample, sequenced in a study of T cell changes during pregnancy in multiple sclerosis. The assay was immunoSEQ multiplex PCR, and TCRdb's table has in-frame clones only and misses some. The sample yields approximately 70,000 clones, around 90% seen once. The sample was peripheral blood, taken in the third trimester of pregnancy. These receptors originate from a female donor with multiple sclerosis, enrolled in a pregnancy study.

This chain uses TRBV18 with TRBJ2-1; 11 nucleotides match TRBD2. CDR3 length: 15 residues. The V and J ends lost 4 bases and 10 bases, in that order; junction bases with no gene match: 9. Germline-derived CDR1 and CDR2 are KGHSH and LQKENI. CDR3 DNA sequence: TGTGCCAGCTCACGGTCACTAGCGGGAGTAGGGGAGCAGTTCTTC. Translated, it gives CASSRSLAGVGEQFF.

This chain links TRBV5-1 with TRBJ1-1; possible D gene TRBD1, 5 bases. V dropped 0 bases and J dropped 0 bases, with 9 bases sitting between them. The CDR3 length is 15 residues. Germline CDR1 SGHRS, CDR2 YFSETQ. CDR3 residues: CASSLGDSLNTEAFF. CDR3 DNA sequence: TGCGCCAGCAGCTTGGGGGACTCTTTGAACACTGAAGCTTTCTTT.

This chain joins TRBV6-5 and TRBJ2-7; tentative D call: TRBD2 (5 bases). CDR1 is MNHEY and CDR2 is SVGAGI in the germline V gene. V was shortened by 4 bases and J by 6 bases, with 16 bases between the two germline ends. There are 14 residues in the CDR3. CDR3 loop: CASSSAGLGPEQYF. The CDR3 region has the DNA TGTGCCAGCAGTTCGGCTGGACTCGGTCCCGAGCAGTACTTC.

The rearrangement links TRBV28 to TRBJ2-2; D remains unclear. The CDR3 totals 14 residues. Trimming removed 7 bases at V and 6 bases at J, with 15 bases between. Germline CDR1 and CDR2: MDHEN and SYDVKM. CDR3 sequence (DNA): TGTGCCAGCAACCTTATTAATCGGGCCGGGGAGCTGTTTTTT. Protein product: CASNLINRAGELFF.

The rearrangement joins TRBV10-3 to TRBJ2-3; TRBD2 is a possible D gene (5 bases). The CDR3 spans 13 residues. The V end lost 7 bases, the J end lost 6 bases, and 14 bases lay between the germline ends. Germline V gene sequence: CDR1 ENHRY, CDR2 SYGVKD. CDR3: CAITGQAGDTQYF. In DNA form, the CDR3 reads TGTGCCATCACGGGCCAGGCGGGCGATACGCAGTATTTT.

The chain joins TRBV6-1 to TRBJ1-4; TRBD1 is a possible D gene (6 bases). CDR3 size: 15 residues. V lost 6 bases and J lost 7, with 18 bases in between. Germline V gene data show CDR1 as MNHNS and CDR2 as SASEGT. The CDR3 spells CASSGVGGRGEKLFF. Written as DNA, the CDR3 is TGTGCCAGCAGCGGGGTGGGGGGGCGCGGTGAAAAACTGTTTTTT.

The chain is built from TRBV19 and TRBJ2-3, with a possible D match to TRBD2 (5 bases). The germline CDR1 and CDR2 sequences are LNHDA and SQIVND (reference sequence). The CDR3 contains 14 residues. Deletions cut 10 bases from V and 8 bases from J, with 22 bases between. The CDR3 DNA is TGTGCCACCTCACCCGGAGGAGCGATGACTACGCAGTATTTT. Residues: CATSPGGAMTTQYF.

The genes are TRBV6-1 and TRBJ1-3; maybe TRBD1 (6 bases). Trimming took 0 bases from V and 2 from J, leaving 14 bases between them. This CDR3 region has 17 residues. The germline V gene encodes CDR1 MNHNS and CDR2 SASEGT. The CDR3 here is CASSEAHYRQAGNTIYF. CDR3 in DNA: TGTGCCAGCAGTGAAGCGCATTACCGACAGGCTGGAAACACCATATATTTT.

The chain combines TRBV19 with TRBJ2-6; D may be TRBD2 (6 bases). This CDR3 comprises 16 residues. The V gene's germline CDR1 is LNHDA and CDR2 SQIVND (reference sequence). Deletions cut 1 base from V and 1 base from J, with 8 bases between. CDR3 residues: CASSIGAGSGANVLTF. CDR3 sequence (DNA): TGTGCCAGTAGTATAGGTGCGGGGTCTGGGGCCAACGTCCTGACTTTC.

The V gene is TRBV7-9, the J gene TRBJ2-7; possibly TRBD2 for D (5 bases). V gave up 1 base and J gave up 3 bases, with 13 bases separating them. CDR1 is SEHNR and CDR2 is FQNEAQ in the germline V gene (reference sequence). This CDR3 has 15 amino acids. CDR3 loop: CASSLGRRGIYEQYF. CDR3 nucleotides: TGTGCCAGCAGCTTAGGCAGACGAGGGATCTACGAGCAGTACTTC.

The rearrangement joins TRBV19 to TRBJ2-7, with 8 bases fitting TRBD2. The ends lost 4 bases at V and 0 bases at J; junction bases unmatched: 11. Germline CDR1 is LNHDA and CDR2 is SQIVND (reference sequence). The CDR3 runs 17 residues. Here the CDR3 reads CASSTIFTSGLSYEQYF. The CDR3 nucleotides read TGTGCCAGTAGTACCATCTTTACTAGCGGCCTCTCCTACGAGCAGTACTTC. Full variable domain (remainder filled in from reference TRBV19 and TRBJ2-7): DGGITQSPKYLFRKEGQNVTLSCEQNLNHDAMYWYRQDPGQGLRLIYYSQIVNDFQKGDIAEGYSVSREKKESFPLTVTSAQKNPTAFYLCASSTIFTSGLSYEQYFGPGTRLTVT.

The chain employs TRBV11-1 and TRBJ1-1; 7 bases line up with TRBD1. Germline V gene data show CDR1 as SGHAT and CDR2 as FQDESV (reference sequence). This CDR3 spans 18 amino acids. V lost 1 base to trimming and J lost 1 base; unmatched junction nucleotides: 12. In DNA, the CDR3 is TGTGCCAGCAGCTTAGAGTCCGTATTCACAGGGGAGAACACTGAAGCTTTCTTT. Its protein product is CASSLESVFTGENTEAFF.

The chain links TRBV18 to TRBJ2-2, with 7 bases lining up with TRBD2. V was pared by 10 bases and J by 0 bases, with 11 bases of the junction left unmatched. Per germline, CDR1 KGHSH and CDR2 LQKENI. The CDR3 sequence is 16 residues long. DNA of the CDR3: TGTGCCACCCTCGCGCGGGAGACCTCGAACACCGGGGAGCTGTTTTTT. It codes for CATLARETSNTGELFF.

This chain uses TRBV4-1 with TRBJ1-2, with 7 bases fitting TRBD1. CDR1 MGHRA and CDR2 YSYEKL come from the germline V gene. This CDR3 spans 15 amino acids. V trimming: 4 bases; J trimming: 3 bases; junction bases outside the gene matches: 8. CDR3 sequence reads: CASSPRQGDDYGYTF. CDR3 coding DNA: TGCGCCAGCAGCCCCCGACAGGGTGACGACTATGGCTACACCTTC.

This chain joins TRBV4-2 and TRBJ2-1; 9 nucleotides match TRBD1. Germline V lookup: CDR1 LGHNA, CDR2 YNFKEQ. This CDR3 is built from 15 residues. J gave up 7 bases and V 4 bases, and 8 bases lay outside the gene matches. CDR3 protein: CASSPQSGQGNEQFF. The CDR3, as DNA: TGTGCCAGCAGCCCGCAATCGGGACAGGGAAATGAGCAGTTCTTC.

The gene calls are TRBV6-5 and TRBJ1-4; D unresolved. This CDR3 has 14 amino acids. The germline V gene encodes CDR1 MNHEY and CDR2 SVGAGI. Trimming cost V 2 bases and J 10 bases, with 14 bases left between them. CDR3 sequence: CASSYNEGSGKLFF. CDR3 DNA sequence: TGTGCCAGCAGTTACAATGAGGGCTCGGGAAAACTGTTTTTT.

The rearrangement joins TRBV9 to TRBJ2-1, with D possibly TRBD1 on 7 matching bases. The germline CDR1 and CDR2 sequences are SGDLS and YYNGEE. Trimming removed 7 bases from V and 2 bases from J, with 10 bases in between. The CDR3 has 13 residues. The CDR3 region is CASQGGTYNEQFF. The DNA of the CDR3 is TGTGCCAGCCAGGGGGGAACCTACAATGAGCAGTTCTTC.

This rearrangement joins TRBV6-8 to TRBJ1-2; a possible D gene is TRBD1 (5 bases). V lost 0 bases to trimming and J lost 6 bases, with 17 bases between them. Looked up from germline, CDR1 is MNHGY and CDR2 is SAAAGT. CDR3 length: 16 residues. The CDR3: CASSYSWTSGTHGYTF. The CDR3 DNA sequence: TGTGCCAGCAGTTACTCGTGGACATCCGGCACCCATGGCTACACCTTC.

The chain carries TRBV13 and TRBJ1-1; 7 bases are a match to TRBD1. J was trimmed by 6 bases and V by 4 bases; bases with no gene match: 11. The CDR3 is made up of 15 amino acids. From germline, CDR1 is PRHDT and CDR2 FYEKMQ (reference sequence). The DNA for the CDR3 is TGTGCCAGCAGCTACCGGACAGGCACCCCCCCTGAAGCTTTCTTT. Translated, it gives CASSYRTGTPPEAFF.

CDR3 protein: CASSWGGRGNEQFF. The CDR3 DNA sequence: TGTGCCAGCAGTTGGGGCGGGAGAGGAAATGAGCAGTTCTTC. The chain combines TRBV28 with TRBJ2-1; 7 bases fit TRBD2. Trimming removed 4 bases from V and 7 bases from J; junction bases left unmatched: 7. Per germline, CDR1 MDHEN and CDR2 SYDVKM. This CDR3 spans 14 amino acids.

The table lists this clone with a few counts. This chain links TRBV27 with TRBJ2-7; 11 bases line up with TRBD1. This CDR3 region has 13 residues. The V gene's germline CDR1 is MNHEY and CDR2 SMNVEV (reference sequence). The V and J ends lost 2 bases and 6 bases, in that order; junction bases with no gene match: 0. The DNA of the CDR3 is TGTGCCAGCAGTTTAGGGACAGGGGGCGAGCAGTACTTC. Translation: CASSLGTGGEQYF.

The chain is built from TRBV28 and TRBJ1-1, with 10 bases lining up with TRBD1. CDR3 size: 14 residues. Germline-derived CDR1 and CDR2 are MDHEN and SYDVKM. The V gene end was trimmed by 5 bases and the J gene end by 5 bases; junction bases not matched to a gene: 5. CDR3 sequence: CASSEGQGLTEAFF. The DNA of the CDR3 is TGTGCCAGCAGTGAGGGACAGGGGTTGACTGAAGCTTTCTTT.

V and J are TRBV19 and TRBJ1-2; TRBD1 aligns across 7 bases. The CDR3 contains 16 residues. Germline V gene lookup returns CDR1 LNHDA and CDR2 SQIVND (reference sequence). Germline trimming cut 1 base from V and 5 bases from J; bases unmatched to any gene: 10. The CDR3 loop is CASSIAGDRATYGYTF. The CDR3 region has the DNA TGTGCCAGTAGTATAGCCGGTGACAGGGCAACTTATGGCTACACCTTC.